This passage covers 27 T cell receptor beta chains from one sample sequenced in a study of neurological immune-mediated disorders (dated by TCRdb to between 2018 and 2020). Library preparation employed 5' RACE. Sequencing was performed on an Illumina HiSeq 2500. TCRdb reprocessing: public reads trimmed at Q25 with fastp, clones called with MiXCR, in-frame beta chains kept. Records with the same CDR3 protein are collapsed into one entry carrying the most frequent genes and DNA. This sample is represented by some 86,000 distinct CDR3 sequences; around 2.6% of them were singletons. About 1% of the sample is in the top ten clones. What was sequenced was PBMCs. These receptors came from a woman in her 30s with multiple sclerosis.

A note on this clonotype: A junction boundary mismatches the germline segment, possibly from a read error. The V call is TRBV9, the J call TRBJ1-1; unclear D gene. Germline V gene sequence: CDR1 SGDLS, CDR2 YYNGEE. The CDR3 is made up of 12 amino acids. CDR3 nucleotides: TGTGACAGCAGCAAGAGTAACACTGAAGCTTTCTTT. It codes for CDSSKSNTEAFF.

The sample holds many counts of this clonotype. CDR3 region: CASRLWGAADTQYF. CDR3 nucleotides: TGTGCCAGCAGGCTCTGGGGGGCCGCAGATACGCAGTATTTT. V usage is TRBV5-6 and J usage is TRBJ2-3; D tentatively reads TRBD1 or TRBD2 (6 bases each). The V gene lost 5 bases and the J gene lost 4 bases, with 14 bases spanning the gap. Germline V gene data show CDR1 as SGHDT and CDR2 as YYEEEE. The CDR3 contains 14 residues. The complete variable domain, with remaining parts taken from reference TRBV5-6 and TRBJ2-3, reads DAGVTQSPTHLIKTRGQQVTLRCSPKSGHDTVSWYQQALGQGPQFIFQYYEEEERQRGNFPDRFSGHQFPNYSSELNVNALLLGDSALYLCASRLWGAADTQYFGPGTRLTVL.

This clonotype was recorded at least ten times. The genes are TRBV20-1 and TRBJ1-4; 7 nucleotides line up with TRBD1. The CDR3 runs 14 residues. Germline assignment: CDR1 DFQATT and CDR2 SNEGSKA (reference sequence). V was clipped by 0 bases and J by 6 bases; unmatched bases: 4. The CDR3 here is CSARETGWDEKLFF. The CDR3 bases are TGCAGTGCTAGAGAGACAGGGTGGGATGAAAAACTGTTTTTT.

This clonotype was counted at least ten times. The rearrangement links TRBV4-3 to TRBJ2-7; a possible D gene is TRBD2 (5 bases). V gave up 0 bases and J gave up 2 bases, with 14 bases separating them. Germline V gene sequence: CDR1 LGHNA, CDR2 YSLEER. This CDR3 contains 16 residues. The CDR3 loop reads CASSQDLVRGPYEQYF. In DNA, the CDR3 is TGCGCCAGCAGCCAAGATCTGGTGCGAGGGCCCTACGAGCAGTACTTC.

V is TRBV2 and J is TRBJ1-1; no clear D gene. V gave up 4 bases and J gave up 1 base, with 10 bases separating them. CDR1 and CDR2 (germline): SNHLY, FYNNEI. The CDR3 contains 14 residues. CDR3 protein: CASSVVRGNTEAFF. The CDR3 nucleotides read TGTGCCAGCAGTGTGGTTCGGGGGAACACTGAAGCTTTCTTT.

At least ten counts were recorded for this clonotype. This CDR3 reads CASSPGTSGRKEQFF. The CDR3 nucleotides read TGTGCCAGCAGTCCCGGGACTAGCGGGAGGAAAGAGCAGTTCTTC. The V call is TRBV6-5, the J call TRBJ2-1, with TRBD2 matching over 15 bases. The ends lost 5 bases at V and 10 bases at J; junction bases unmatched: 6. The CDR3 extends over 15 amino acids. CDR1 is MNHEY, CDR2 SVGAGI, per germline.

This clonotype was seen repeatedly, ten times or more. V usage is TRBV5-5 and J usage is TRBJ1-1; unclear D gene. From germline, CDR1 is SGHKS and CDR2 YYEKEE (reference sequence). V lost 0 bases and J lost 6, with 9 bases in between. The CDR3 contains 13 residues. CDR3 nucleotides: TGTGCCAGCAGCTTGGATCGGGTCTCTGAAGCTTTCTTT. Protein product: CASSLDRVSEAFF.

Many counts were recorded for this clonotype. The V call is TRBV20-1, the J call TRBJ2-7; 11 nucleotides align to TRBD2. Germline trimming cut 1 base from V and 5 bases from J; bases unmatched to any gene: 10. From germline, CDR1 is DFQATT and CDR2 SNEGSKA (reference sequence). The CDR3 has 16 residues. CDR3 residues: CSARVSRLAGIHEQYF. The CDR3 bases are TGCAGTGCTAGAGTGTCCCGACTAGCGGGAATCCACGAGCAGTACTTC.

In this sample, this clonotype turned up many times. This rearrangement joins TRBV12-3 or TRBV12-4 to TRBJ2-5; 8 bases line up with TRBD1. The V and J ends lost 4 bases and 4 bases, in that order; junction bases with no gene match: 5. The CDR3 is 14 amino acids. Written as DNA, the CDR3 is TGTGCCAGCAGTTCCACCGGGACAGGAGAGACCCAGTACTTC. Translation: CASSSTGTGETQYF.

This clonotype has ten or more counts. The CDR3 DNA follows: TGCAGTGCTCCGGGGGGACGTAGCTCCTATAATTCACCCCTCCACTTT. It specifies CSAPGGRSSYNSPLHF. The chain joins TRBV20-1 to TRBJ1-6; maybe TRBD1 (5 bases). The germline V gene encodes CDR1 DFQATT and CDR2 SNEGSKA (reference sequence). The CDR3 runs to 16 residues. V dropped 5 bases and J dropped 0 bases, with 14 bases sitting between them.

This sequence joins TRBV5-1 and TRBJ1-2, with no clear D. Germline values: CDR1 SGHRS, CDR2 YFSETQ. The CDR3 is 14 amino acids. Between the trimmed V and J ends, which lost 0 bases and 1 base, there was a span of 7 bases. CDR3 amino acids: CASSLVADNYGYTF. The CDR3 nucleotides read TGCGCCAGCAGCTTGGTGGCAGATAACTATGGCTACACCTTC.

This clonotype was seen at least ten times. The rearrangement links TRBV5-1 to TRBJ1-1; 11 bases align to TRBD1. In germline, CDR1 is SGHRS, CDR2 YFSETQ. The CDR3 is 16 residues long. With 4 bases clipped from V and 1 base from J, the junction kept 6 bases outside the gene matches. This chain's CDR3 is CASSPGTGGWNTEAFF. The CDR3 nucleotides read TGCGCCAGCAGCCCCGGGACAGGGGGTTGGAACACTGAAGCTTTCTTT.

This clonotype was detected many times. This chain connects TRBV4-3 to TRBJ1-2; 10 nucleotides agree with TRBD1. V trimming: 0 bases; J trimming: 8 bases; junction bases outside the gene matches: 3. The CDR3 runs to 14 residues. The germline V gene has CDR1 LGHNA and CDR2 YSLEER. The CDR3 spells CASSQDRDRGGYTF. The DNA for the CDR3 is TGCGCCAGCAGCCAAGATCGGGACAGGGGCGGCTACACCTTC.

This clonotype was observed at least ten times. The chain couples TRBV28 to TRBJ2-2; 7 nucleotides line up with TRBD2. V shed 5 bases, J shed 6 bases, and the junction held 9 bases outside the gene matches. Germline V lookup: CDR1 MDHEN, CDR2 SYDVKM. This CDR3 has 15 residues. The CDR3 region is CASSPHEAGAGELFF. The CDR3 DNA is TGTGCCAGCAGTCCCCACGAGGCGGGAGCCGGGGAGCTGTTTTTT.

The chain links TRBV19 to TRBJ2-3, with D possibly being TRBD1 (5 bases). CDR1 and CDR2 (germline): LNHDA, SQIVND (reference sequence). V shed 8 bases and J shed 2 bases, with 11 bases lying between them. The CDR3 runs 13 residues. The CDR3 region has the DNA TGTGCCAGTGGTCAGGGCTCCACAGATACGCAGTATTTT. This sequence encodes CASGQGSTDTQYF.

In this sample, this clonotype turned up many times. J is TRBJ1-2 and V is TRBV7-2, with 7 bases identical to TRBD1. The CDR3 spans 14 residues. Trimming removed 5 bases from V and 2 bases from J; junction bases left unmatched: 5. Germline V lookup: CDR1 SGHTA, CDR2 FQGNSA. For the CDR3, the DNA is TGTGCCAGCAGCGGGGGACAGACAAACTATGGCTACACCTTC. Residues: CASSGGQTNYGYTF.

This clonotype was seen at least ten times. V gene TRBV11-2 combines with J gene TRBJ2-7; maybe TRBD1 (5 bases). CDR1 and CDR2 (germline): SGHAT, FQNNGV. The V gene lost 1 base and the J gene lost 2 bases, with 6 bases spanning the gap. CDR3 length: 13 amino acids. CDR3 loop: CASSLGTTYEQYF. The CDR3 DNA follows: TGTGCCAGCAGCTTAGGGACAACCTACGAGCAGTACTTC.

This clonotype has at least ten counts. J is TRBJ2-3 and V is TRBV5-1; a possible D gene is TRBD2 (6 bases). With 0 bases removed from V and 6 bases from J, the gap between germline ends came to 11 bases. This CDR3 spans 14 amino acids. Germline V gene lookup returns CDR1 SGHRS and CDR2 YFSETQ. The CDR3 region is CASSLGSSVDTQYF. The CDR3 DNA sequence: TGCGCCAGCAGCTTGGGCTCTAGCGTTGATACGCAGTATTTT.

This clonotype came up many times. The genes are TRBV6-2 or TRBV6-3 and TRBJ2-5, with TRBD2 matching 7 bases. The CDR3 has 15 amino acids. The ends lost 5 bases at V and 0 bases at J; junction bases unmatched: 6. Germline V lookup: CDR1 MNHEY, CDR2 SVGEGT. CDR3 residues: CASSRASGNQETQYF. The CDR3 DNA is TGTGCCAGCAGTCGAGCAAGCGGGAACCAAGAGACCCAGTACTTC.

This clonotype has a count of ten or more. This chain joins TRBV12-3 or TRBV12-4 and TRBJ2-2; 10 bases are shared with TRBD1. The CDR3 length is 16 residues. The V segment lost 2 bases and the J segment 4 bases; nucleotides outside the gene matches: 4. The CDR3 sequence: CASSLSGTGVTGELFF. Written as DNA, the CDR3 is TGTGCCAGCAGTTTATCGGGGACAGGGGTCACCGGGGAGCTGTTTTTT.

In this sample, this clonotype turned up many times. The CDR3 DNA is TGTGCTAGTGGTTTGGGAGGCAGATTGAACACTGAAGCTTTCTTT. Its protein is CASGLGGRLNTEAFF. The chain couples TRBV12-5 to TRBJ1-1; unclear D gene. Deletions cut 1 base from V and 0 bases from J, with 9 bases between. The germline V gene encodes CDR1 LGHNT and CDR2 FRNRAP. This CDR3 contains 15 residues. Combining the CDR3 with reference TRBV12-5 and TRBJ1-1 gives the whole variable domain DARVTQTPRHKVTEMGQEVTMRCQPILGHNTVFWYRQTMMQGLELLAYFRNRAPLDDSGMPKDRFSAEMPDATLATLKIQPSEPRDSAVYFCASGLGGRLNTEAFFGQGTRLTVV.

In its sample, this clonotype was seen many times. The CDR3 region has the DNA TGTGCCAGCAGTCCCGTAGTGAGTACAGAACTTTACACAGATACGCAGTATTTT. The encoded protein is CASSPVVSTELYTDTQYF. This rearrangement joins TRBV12-3 or TRBV12-4 to TRBJ2-3; no clear D gene. V shed 5 bases and J shed 2 bases, with 23 bases lying between them. The CDR3 runs to 18 residues.

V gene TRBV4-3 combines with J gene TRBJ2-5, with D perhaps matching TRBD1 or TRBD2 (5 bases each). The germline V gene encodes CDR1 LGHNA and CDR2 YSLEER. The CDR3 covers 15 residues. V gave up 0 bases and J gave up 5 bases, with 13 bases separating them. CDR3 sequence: CASSQDLRGRETQYF. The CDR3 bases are TGCGCCAGCAGCCAAGATCTCCGGGGACGGGAGACCCAGTACTTC.

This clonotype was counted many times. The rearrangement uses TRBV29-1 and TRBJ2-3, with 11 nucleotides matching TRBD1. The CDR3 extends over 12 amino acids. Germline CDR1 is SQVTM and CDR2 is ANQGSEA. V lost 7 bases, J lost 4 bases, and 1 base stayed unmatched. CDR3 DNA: TGCAGCGGGGACAGGGGGGCAGATACGCAGTATTTT. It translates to CSGDRGADTQYF.

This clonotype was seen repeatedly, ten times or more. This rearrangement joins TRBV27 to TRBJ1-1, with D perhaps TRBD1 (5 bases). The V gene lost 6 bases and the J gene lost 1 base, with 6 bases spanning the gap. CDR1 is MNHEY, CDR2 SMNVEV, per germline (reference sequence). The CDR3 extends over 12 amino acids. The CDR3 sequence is CASRRGNTEAFF. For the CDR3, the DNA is TGTGCCAGCAGAAGGGGGAACACTGAAGCTTTCTTT.

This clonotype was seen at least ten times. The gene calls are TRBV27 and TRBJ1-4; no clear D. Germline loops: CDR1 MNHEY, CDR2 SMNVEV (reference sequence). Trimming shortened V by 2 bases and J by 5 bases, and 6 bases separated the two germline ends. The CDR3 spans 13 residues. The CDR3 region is CASSLNRNEKLFF. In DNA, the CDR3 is TGTGCCAGCAGTTTAAACCGAAATGAAAAACTGTTTTTT.

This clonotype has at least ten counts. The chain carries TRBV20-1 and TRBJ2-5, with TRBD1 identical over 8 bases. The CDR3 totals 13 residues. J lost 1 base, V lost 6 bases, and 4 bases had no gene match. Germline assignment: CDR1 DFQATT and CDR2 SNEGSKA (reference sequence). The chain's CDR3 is CSAPGTGQETQYF. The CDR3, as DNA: TGCAGTGCCCCGGGGACAGGCCAAGAGACCCAGTACTTC.